Sequencing of this TCR beta chain was carried out in a study of blood T cell repertoires in COVID-19. Across the whole study: Samples taken during acute and convalescent COVID-19 were collected in the United States, Italy and Spain.

The CDR3 extends over 13 amino acids. J gave up 5 bases and V 3 bases, and 4 bases lay outside the gene matches. The authors' processing: Reference gene primer amplification yielded estimated nucleated cell counts. Sequencing was performed with immunoSEQ multiplex PCR; in TCRdb, only in-frame clones are kept and a portion is missing. The DNA was the basis for D and trimming; V, J and clone size are from that table. The sample lists about 58,000 clones, about 86% occurring once. This chain connects TRBV12-3 or TRBV12-4 to TRBJ2-7; 7 bases fit TRBD1. The receptor comes from a man at least 80 years old with COVID-19, enrolled during active disease. Sequencing was done on a sample of peripheral blood. The CDR3 spells CASSFRQGNEQYF. The CDR3, as DNA: TGTGCCAGCAGTTTTCGACAGGGCAACGAGCAGTACTTC.